This paragraph covers one TCR beta chain sequence. Deep was the level used in running the assay. Using immunoSEQ multiplex PCR, the repertoire was profiled, and TCRdb retains in-frame clones only, with some absent. The data hold 1,400,000 or so clones, with 97% to 99% observed a single time. CDR3 length equals 16 residues. Memory CD4+ cells were the fraction left after CD45RA+ naive selection. This entry belongs to a study of shared clonotypes between healthy human individuals. About the research overall: A couple of women and a few men aged 18 to 49 served as donors. There were three CD4 naive, three CD4 memory, two CD8 naive and one CD8 memory plates per donor.

V and J are TRBV21-1 and TRBJ2-2; the table gives TRBD2 as D, unverified against the DNA. TRBV21-1 is shown as a pseudogene. Sequenced: naive CD4+ T cells sorted from blood. This sample's subset: CD45RA+ positively selected. The source of this sequence is a man aged 25-45 years in good health. The CDR3 DNA is TGTGCCAGCAGCAAACCGAGGGCGCGATGGACCGGGGAGCTGTTTTTT. Protein product: CASSKPRARWTGELFF.